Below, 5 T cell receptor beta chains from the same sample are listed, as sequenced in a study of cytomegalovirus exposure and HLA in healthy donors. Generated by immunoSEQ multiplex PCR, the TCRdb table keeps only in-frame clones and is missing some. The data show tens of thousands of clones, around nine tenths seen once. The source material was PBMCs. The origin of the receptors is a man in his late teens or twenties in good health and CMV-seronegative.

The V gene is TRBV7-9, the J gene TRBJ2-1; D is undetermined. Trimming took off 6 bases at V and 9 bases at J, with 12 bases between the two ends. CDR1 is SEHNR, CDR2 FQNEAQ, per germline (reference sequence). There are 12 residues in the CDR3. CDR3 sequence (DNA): TGTGCCAGCAGTCCACCATGGCCTGAGCAGTTCTTC. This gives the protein CASSPPWPEQFF. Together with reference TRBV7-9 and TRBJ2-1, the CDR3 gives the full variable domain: DTGVSQNPRHKITKRGQNVTFRCDPISEHNRLYWYRQTLGQGPEFLTYFQNEAQLEKSRLLSDRFSAERPKGSFSTLEIQRTEQGDSAMYLCASSPPWPEQFFGPGTRLTVL.

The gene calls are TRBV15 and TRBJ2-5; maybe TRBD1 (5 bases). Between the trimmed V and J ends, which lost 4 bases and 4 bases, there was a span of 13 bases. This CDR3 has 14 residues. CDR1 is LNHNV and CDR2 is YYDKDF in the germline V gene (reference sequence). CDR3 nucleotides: TGTGCCACCAGCATCCCGTCGCAGGGAGAGACCCAGTACTTC. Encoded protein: CATSIPSQGETQYF.

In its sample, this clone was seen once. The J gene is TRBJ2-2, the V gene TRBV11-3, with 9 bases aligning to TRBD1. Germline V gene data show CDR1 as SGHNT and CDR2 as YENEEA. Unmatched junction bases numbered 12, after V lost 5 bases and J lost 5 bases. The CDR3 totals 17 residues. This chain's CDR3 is CASSPRAGTGTTGELFF. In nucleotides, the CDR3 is TGTGCCAGCAGCCCCCGGGCTGGGACAGGGACAACCGGGGAGCTGTTTTTT.

The CDR3 region is CASSPGTRPAEFPYF. In DNA, the CDR3 is TGTGCCAGCAGCCCGGGAACCCGACCAGCCGAATTCCCGTACTTC. The chain has TRBV11-3 and TRBJ2-7; tentative D call: TRBD2 (5 bases). Deletions cut 5 bases from V and 12 bases from J, with 26 bases between. Per germline, CDR1 SGHNT and CDR2 YENEEA. The CDR3 extends over 15 amino acids.

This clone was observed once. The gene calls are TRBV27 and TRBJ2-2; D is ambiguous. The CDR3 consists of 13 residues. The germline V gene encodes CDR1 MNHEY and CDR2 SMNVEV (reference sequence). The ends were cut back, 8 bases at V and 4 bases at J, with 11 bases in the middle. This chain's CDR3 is CASSVVATGELFF. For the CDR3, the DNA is TGTGCCAGCTCTGTAGTAGCCACCGGGGAGCTGTTTTTT.